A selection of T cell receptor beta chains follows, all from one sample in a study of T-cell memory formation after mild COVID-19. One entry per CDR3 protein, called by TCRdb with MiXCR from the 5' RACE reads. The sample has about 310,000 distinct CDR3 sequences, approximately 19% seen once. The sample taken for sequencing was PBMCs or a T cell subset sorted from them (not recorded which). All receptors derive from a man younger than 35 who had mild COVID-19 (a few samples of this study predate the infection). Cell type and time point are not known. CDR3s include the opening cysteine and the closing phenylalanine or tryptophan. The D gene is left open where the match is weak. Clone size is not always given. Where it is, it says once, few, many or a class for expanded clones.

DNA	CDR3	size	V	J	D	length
TGCGCCAGCAGCTTCAGAGACAGGGGAAACACCGGGGAGCTGTTTTTT	CASSFRDRGNTGELFF	NA	TRBV5-1	TRBJ2-2	TRBD1	16
TGTGCCAGCTTCCGGGACAGAAATCAGCCCCAGCATTTT	CASFRDRNQPQHF	few	TRBV18	TRBJ1-5	TRBD1	13
TGTGCCAGCAGCCGCCGGGGACAGGGTAACTATGGCTACACCTTC	CASSRRGQGNYGYTF	few	TRBV6-5	TRBJ1-2	TRBD1	15
TGCAGCGTTGTCCTGACAGGGGCTTCCTACGAGCAGTACTTC	CSVVLTGASYEQYF	few	TRBV29-1	TRBJ2-7	TRBD1	14
TGTGCCAGCAGCTTAGGCCCCGGTCTCTACAATGAGCAGTTCTTC	CASSLGPGLYNEQFF	few	TRBV7-8	TRBJ2-1	NA	15
TGTGCCAGTAGCGGACAGGGGGCAGTGAACACTGAAGCTTTCTTT	CASSGQGAVNTEAFF	few	TRBV19	TRBJ1-1	TRBD1	15
TGTGCCAGCAGCTCCCGCGGGTGGTCCTACGAGCAGTACTTC	CASSSRGWSYEQYF	NA	TRBV7-2	TRBJ2-7	NA	14
TGTGCCAGCAGAGCCCCCGGCGGGGCCGTTAATGAGCAGTTCTTC	CASRAPGGAVNEQFF	NA	TRBV6-1	TRBJ2-1	NA	15
TGTGCCAGCAGCTCCGGGGGGAGTCGAAGCGCCCATGAGCAGTTCTTC	CASSSGGSRSAHEQFF	NA	TRBV7-2	TRBJ2-1	TRBD2	16
TGCAGCGTTGGTGGCTACACCTTC	CSVGGYTF	NA	TRBV29-1	TRBJ1-2	NA	8
TGTGCCAGCAGCTTAGGTGGACAGGGATATAATTCACCCCTCCACTTT	CASSLGGQGYNSPLHF	NA	TRBV7-2	TRBJ1-6	TRBD1	16
TGTGCCAGCAGTGGTAACGGGGAAGAGACCCAGTACTTC	CASSGNGEETQYF	few	TRBV2	TRBJ2-5	NA	13
TGCGCCAGCAGCTTGGATCAGGCTAGCACCGGGGAGCTGTTTTTT	CASSLDQASTGELFF	NA	TRBV5-1	TRBJ2-2	NA	15
TGCGCCAGCAGCCAAGAGGGAAGTAATTCACCCCTCCACTTT	CASSQEGSNSPLHF	NA	TRBV4-1	TRBJ1-6	NA	14
TGTGCCAGCAGCTCGAGGACCGGGACTCCCCCAGATACGCAGTATTTT	CASSSRTGTPPDTQYF	few	TRBV7-9	TRBJ2-3	NA	16
TGTGCCAGCAGCTTACAGGGGACAGGGAAATGGTACGAGCAGTACTTC	CASSLQGTGKWYEQYF	NA	TRBV13	TRBJ2-7	TRBD1	16
TGTGCCAGTAGAGGTTTTATCCGGGGTGAAAAACTGTTTTTT	CASRGFIRGEKLFF	NA	TRBV19	TRBJ1-4	NA	14
TGTGCCAGCAGTTTCAGGGGAGGCTATGGCTACACCTTC	CASSFRGGYGYTF	many	TRBV27	TRBJ1-2	NA	13
TGCGCCAGCAGGCGGGGACTAGCGTCCGGGGAGCTGTTTTTT	CASRRGLASGELFF	NA	TRBV5-1	TRBJ2-2	TRBD2	14
TGTGCCAGCAGCGTATCGGGACTAGCTGTCGGGGAGCTGTTTTTT	CASSVSGLAVGELFF	NA	TRBV9	TRBJ2-2	TRBD2	15
TGCGCCAGCAGCTTTGGGCAGGGGAATGGCTACACCTTC	CASSFGQGNGYTF	few	TRBV5-1	TRBJ1-2	NA	13
TGTGCCAGCAGTTATACAGGGGGGAACACTGAAGCTTTCTTT	CASSYTGGNTEAFF	NA	TRBV6-5	TRBJ1-1	TRBD1	14
TGTGCCAGCAGCAACAAAGACAGCACAGATACGCAGTATTTT	CASSNKDSTDTQYF	once	TRBV21-1	TRBJ2-3	NA	14
TGTGCCAGCAACCCCACCCCCCACGAGCAGTACTTC	CASNPTPHEQYF	few	TRBV7-9	TRBJ2-7	NA	12
TGTGCCAGCAGCTTCAGACAGGGTAATTCACCCCTCCACTTT	CASSFRQGNSPLHF	NA	TRBV7-2	TRBJ1-6	TRBD1	14
TGTGCCACCAGTACTCGGGGGCCCGGCTATGGCTACACCTTC	CATSTRGPGYGYTF	NA	TRBV15	TRBJ1-2	NA	14
TGTGCCAGCAGTTTTTTGGCGGGAACCTACAATGAGCAGTTCTTC	CASSFLAGTYNEQFF	NA	TRBV12-3/TRBV12-4	TRBJ2-1	NA	15
TGTGCCAGCAGCTTGGGACATGGAGAGACCCAGTACTTC	CASSLGHGETQYF	NA	TRBV13	TRBJ2-5	NA	13
TGTGCCAGCAGCTTCGACAGCGCAACTAATGAAAAACTGTTTTTT	CASSFDSATNEKLFF	few	TRBV7-2	TRBJ1-4	NA	15
TGCGCCAGCAGCCCCCCCCATCAGGTGAACACTGAAGCTTTCTTT	CASSPPHQVNTEAFF	NA	TRBV5-1	TRBJ1-1	NA	15
TGTGCCAGCAGCTTCCCTATCTTCCAGACCACAGATACGCAGTATTTT	CASSFPIFQTTDTQYF	NA	TRBV7-2	TRBJ2-3	NA	16
TGCGCCAGCAGCTTGGCCCTGACAGGCTCCTACGAGCAGTACTTC	CASSLALTGSYEQYF	few	TRBV5-1	TRBJ2-7	NA	15
TGCAGTGCTAGAGAAATCGGGACATACGCTAACTATGGCTACACCTTC	CSAREIGTYANYGYTF	few	TRBV20-1	TRBJ1-2	NA	16
TGCAGCGCCGAGGACGGGAACACTGAAGCTTTCTTT	CSAEDGNTEAFF	NA	TRBV29-1	TRBJ1-1	NA	12
TGTGCCAGCAGCCAAGGCGTGGGGGCCAAAAACATTCAGTACTTC	CASSQGVGAKNIQYF	once	TRBV4-2	TRBJ2-4	NA	15
TGTGCCAGCAGCCGACACCTGGGGGAGACCCAGTACTTC	CASSRHLGETQYF	many	TRBV5-8	TRBJ2-5	NA	13